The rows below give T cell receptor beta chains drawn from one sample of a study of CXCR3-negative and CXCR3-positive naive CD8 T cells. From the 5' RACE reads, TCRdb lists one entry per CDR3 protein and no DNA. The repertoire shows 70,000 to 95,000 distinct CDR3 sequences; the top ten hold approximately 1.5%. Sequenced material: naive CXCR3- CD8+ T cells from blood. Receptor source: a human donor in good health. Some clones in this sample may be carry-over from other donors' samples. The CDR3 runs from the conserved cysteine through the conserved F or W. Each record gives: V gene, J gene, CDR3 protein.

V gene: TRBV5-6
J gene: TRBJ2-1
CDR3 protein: CASSLGVSNEQFF

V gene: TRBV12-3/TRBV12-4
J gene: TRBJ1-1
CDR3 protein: CASSPDRANTEAFF

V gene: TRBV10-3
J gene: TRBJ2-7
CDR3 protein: CAISQGTDFAYEQYF

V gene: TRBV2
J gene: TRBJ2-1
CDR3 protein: CASSLTLRSSYNEQFF

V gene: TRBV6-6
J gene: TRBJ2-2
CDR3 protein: CASSPYSTNTGELFF

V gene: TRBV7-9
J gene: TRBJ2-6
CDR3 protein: CASSLVSSGANVLTF

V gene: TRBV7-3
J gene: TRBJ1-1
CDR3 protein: CASSLTPGGPEAFF

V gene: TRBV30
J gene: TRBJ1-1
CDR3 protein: CAWSVVGVEAFF

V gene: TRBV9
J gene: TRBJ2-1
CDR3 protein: CASSASDEGNEQFF

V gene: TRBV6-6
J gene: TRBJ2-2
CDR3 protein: CASSWDTSGELFF

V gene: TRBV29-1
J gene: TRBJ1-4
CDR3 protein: CSVYTGTNEKLFF

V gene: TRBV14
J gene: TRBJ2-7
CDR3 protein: CASSQGTYFLREQYF

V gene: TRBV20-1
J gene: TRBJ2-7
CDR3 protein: CSGRLAGAYEQYF

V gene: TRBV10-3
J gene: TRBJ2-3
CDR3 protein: CAISEGSGPTDTQYF

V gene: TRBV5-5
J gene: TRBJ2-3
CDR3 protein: CASSLTSGSTDTQYF

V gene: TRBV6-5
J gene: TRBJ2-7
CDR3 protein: CASSYSRGTGIYEQYF

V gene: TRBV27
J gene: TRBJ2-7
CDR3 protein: CASSLEQGISYEQYF

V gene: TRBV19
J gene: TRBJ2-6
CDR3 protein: CASSIGERGANVLTF

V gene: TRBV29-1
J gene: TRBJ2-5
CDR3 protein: CSVEAETSGRPWEVETQYF

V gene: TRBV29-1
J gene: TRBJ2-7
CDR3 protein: CSVDYGPYEQYF

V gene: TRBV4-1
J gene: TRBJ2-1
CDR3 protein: CASSQTPPGLASSYNEQFF

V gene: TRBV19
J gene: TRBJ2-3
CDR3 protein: CATWTYSYPDTQYF

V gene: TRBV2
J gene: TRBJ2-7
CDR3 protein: CASSEGWTSGPRSEQYF

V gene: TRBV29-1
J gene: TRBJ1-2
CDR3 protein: CSVEWDGQIYGYTF